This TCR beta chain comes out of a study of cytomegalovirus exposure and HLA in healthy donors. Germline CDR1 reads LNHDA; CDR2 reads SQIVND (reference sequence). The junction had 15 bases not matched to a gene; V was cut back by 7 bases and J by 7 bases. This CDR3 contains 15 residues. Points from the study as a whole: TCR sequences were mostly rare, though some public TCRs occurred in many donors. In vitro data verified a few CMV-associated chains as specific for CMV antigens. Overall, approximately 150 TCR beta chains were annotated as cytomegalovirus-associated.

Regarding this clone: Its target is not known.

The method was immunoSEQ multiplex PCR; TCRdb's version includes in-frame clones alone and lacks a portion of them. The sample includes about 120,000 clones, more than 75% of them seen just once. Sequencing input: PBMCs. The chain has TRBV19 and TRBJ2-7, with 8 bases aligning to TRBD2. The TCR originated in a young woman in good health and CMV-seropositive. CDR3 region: CASTPRDGGAREQYF. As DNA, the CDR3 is TGTGCCAGTACCCCCCGGGACGGGGGGGCCCGGGAGCAGTACTTC.